The T cell receptor beta chain described here comes from a study of blood T cells in healthy people across ages. The authors ran a second PCR of 7 to 11 cycles using a sample-barcoded 5' primer and a J-beta primer mix. TCRdb fed the 5' RACE reads into MiXCR, producing one record per CDR3 protein. The table lists 380,000 or so distinct CDR3 sequences, approximately 52% of them singletons. V was trimmed by 8 bases and J by 5 bases, leaving 18 bases between them. The CDR3 loop spans 13 amino acids. From germline, CDR1 is DFQATT and CDR2 SNEGSKA (reference sequence). Many counts were recorded for this clonotype.

The rearrangement joins TRBV20-1 to TRBJ2-5; no clear D gene. Sequencing was carried out using blood. This TCR derives from a man aged 55 to 70 in good health. The chain's CDR3 is CSLQGLGFETQYF. CDR3 sequence (DNA): TGCAGTCTCCAAGGGTTGGGTTTCGAGACCCAGTACTTC.